Sequencing of this T cell receptor beta chain was carried out in a study of T cell responses to AZD1222 COVID-19 vaccine. Generated by immunoSEQ multiplex PCR, the TCRdb table keeps only in-frame clones and is missing some. The sample contains 110,000 to 150,000 clones, approximately 90% of which appear only once. Findings of the study overall: The sample set comprised mostly white British donors with more females, and clonal diversity was possibly underestimated.

CDR3 length equals 14 residues. Germline V gene data show CDR1 as GTSNPN and CDR2 as SVGIG (reference sequence). V lost 4 bases and J lost 7, with 16 bases in between. On this clone itself: Antigen unknown.

The clonotype was recovered from an adult who received the AZD1222 COVID-19 vaccine. This chain uses TRBV30 with TRBJ1-4; no firm D call. The specimen comprised peripheral blood, sampled 28 days after the second AZD1222 dose. The CDR3 loop is CAWTKNRYGEKLFF. Written as DNA, the CDR3 is TGTGCCTGGACTAAAAATCGCTACGGTGAAAAACTGTTTTTT.